This T cell receptor (beta chain) comes out of a study of CD8 T cell repertoires and HIV-1 epitope variants. Study in general: Separate from the cultures, 1M uncultured T cells served as baseline.

Some clones are missing from TCRdb's copy, which holds only in-frame ones; the method was immunoSEQ multiplex PCR. The top ten hold 43% of the sample, which has about 5,000 clones, approximately 67% seen once. Germline assignment: CDR1 MDHEN and CDR2 SYDVKM. CDR3 size: 14 residues. V dropped 7 bases and J dropped 0; count of bases not matched to a gene: 6. With regard to this clone: Antigen specificity is unknown.

The sample taken for sequencing was cultured CD8+ T cells derived from PBMCs. The rearrangement links TRBV28 to TRBJ2-7; 7 nucleotides match TRBD2. This TCR came from a male donor with HIV. In nucleotides, the CDR3 is TGTGCCAGCAATACACTAGCGCTCTCCTACGAGCAGTACTTC. It codes for CASNTLALSYEQYF.